These 19 T cell receptor beta chains originate from one sample sequenced in a study of long-term antiretroviral therapy in people with HIV. immunoSEQ v3.0 was run at survey level. The table came from immunoSEQ multiplex PCR; TCRdb's copy has only in-frame clones and leaves some out. The repertoire holds around 22,000 clones, with around 80% as singletons. The input for sequencing was unsorted PBMCs, taken approximately 4.5 years after starting antiretroviral therapy. These receptors were collected from a man aged 25-45 years with HIV.

This chain connects TRBV19 to TRBJ2-7; TRBD1 agrees at 7 bases. V shed 5 bases and J 3 bases; nucleotides not matched to a gene: 10. The CDR3 has 15 amino acids. The germline CDR1 and CDR2 sequences are LNHDA and SQIVND (reference sequence). The CDR3 region is CASSSPGQQIYEQYF. As DNA, the CDR3 is TGTGCCAGTAGTTCCCCGGGACAGCAGATCTACGAGCAGTACTTC.

The chain employs TRBV5-4 and TRBJ2-3; tentative D call: TRBD2 (5 bases). V was shortened by 4 bases and J by 2 bases, with 5 bases between the two germline ends. Germline V gene data show CDR1 as SGHNT and CDR2 as YYREEE (reference sequence). The CDR3 totals 12 residues. The CDR3 bases are TGTGCCAGCAGCCGGGACACAGATACGCAGTATTTT. Its protein is CASSRDTDTQYF.

The chain couples TRBV28 to TRBJ1-4, with 8 bases matching TRBD1. Germline V gene sequence: CDR1 MDHEN, CDR2 SYDVKM. V lost 3 bases and J lost 4; bases outside the gene matches: 4. The CDR3 has 15 amino acids. The CDR3 here is CASSFTGGYNEKLFF. CDR3 DNA sequence: TGTGCCAGCAGTTTTACAGGGGGATATAATGAAAAACTGTTTTTT.

The chain couples TRBV19 to TRBJ1-2, with D perhaps matching TRBD1 (5 bases). Germline CDR1 and CDR2: LNHDA and SQIVND (reference sequence). Trimming removed 3 bases at V and 4 bases at J, with 15 bases between. This CDR3 region has 15 residues. CDR3 residues: CASSMGRPIPYGYTF. The DNA of the CDR3 is TGTGCCAGTAGTATGGGACGTCCGATACCCTATGGCTACACCTTC.

The rearrangement links TRBV19 to TRBJ2-1; the D call may be TRBD1 or TRBD2 (5 bases each). The V gene lost 8 bases and the J gene lost 0 bases, with 14 bases spanning the gap. This CDR3 has 15 amino acids. Per the germline V gene, CDR1 is LNHDA and CDR2 is SQIVND (reference sequence). The CDR3 protein is CASSWDQSSYNEQFF. The CDR3 DNA is TGTGCCAGTTCCTGGGACCAGAGCTCCTACAATGAGCAGTTCTTC.

V gene TRBV4-1 combines with J gene TRBJ2-7, with 14 bases fitting TRBD2. CDR3 length: 16 amino acids. The germline CDR1 and CDR2 sequences are MGHRA and YSYEKL. Germline trimming cut 1 base from V and 4 bases from J; bases unmatched to any gene: 3. The CDR3 is CASSQVGTSGGYEQYF. Here the CDR3 DNA reads TGCGCCAGCAGCCAAGTTGGGACTAGCGGGGGATACGAGCAGTACTTC.

V gene TRBV15 combines with J gene TRBJ1-2, with TRBD1 matching 10 bases. The CDR3 extends over 15 amino acids. The J segment lost 8 bases and the V segment lost 0 bases, leaving 6 bases of the junction unmatched. Germline CDR1 LNHNV, CDR2 YYDKDF (reference sequence). The CDR3 spells CATSRDRGQGRGYTF. In DNA, the CDR3 is TGTGCCACCAGCAGAGATCGGGGACAGGGGAGGGGCTACACCTTC. Complete variable domain (other parts from reference TRBV15 and TRBJ1-2): DAMVIQNPRYQVTQFGKPVTLSCSQTLNHNVMYWYQQKSSQAPKLLFHYYDKDFNNEADTPDNFQSRRPNTSFCFLDIRSPGLGDTAMYLCATSRDRGQGRGYTFGSGTRLTVV.

The chain employs TRBV12-5 and TRBJ2-3; D is ambiguous. Trimming took 1 base from V and 2 from J, leaving 4 bases between them. The CDR3 runs to 13 residues. Germline CDR1 is LGHNT and CDR2 is FRNRAP. The CDR3 nucleotides read TGTGCTAGTGGTTTGGGCTCCACAGATACGCAGTATTTT. Encoded protein: CASGLGSTDTQYF.

V and J are TRBV15 and TRBJ2-3, with TRBD1 identical over 8 bases. CDR3 size: 16 residues. Germline CDR1 reads LNHNV; CDR2 reads YYDKDF (reference sequence). V lost 3 bases, J lost 1 base, and 6 bases stayed unmatched. DNA for the CDR3: TGTGCCACCAGCAGTGGAACAGGGGGTGGCACAGATACGCAGTATTTT. Its translation is CATSSGTGGGTDTQYF.

The chain uses TRBV13 and TRBJ2-2; 10 bases map to TRBD2. V lost 3 bases to trimming and J lost 1 base; unmatched junction nucleotides: 5. The CDR3 runs 17 residues. Looked up from germline, CDR1 is PRHDT and CDR2 is FYEKMQ (reference sequence). This CDR3 is CASSFKLAGWNTGELFF. In DNA form, the CDR3 reads TGTGCCAGCAGCTTTAAACTAGCGGGGTGGAACACCGGGGAGCTGTTTTTT. Variable domain in full (rest from reference TRBV13 and TRBJ2-2): AAGVIQSPRHLIKEKRETATLKCYPIPRHDTVYWYQQGPGQDPQFLISFYEKMQSDKGSIPDRFSAQQFSDYHSELNMSSLELGDSALYFCASSFKLAGWNTGELFFGEGSRLTVL.

The chain employs TRBV5-1 and TRBJ2-1, with D perhaps matching TRBD1 (6 bases). This CDR3 region has 14 residues. Deletions cut 4 bases from V and 8 bases from J, with 16 bases between. Germline V gene lookup returns CDR1 SGHRS and CDR2 YFSETQ. In DNA, the CDR3 is TGCGCCAGCAGCCCAGGGACACGGGGAGATGAGCAGTTCTTC. This sequence encodes CASSPGTRGDEQFF.

The chain carries TRBV7-3 and TRBJ2-2, with 7 bases lining up with TRBD1. The CDR3 is made up of 15 amino acids. CDR1 SGHTA and CDR2 FQGTGA come from the germline V gene. V gave up 4 bases and J gave up 1 base; unmatched junction bases: 3. This CDR3 reads CASSWDSKNTGELFF. In DNA form, the CDR3 reads TGTGCCAGCAGCTGGGACAGTAAGAACACCGGGGAGCTGTTTTTT.

In its sample, this clone was seen a few times. The same CDR3 is also encoded by other DNA sequences in this sample. The chain recombines TRBV4-3 with TRBJ2-1; TRBD2 is a possible D gene (5 bases). V dropped 1 base and J dropped 10 bases, with 8 bases sitting between them. The CDR3 length is 12 residues. Germline V gives CDR1 LGHNA, CDR2 YSLEER. CDR3 DNA sequence: TGCGCCAGCAGCCAAGGCCGGGGAGAGCAGTTCTTC. This encodes CASSQGRGEQFF.

V usage is TRBV7-8 and J usage is TRBJ1-5; D remains unclear. The V end was cut by 0 bases, the J end by 0 bases, with 6 bases between. The germline CDR1 and CDR2 sequences are SGHVS and FQNEAQ. The CDR3 is 15 amino acids. In DNA, the CDR3 is TGTGCCAGCAGCTTAGCCGGTTATAGCAATCAGCCCCAGCATTTT. Protein sequence: CASSLAGYSNQPQHF.

This sequence joins TRBV28 and TRBJ1-1; D is ambiguous. Germline loops: CDR1 MDHEN, CDR2 SYDVKM. V was trimmed by 5 bases and J by 4 bases, leaving 20 bases between them. The CDR3 runs to 16 residues. CDR3 in amino acids: CASSPLSLGLGTEAFF. The DNA of the CDR3 is TGTGCCAGCAGTCCCCTCTCACTGGGATTAGGCACTGAAGCTTTCTTT.

The genes are TRBV18 and TRBJ2-5; D possibly corresponds to TRBD1 (5 bases). The CDR3 spans 14 residues. The V gene lost 0 bases and the J gene lost 4 bases, with 9 bases spanning the gap. CDR1 and CDR2 from the germline V gene are KGHSH and LQKENI. Here the CDR3 reads CASSPPGRAETQYF. In nucleotides, the CDR3 is TGTGCCAGCTCACCACCTGGCAGGGCAGAGACCCAGTACTTC.

The gene calls are TRBV9 and TRBJ2-3, with D possibly TRBD2 on 7 matching bases. CDR3 length: 15 amino acids. Trimming removed 6 bases at V and 2 bases at J, with 16 bases between. Germline V CDR1 and CDR2: SGDLS, YYNGEE. CDR3 nucleotide sequence: TGTGCCAGCAAGGGAGGGGGGGCCCTCACAGATACGCAGTATTTT. The encoded protein is CASKGGGALTDTQYF.

The rearrangement uses TRBV19 and TRBJ1-2; the D gene is possibly TRBD1 (6 bases). Germline CDR1 and CDR2: LNHDA and SQIVND (reference sequence). V lost 6 bases and J lost 0, with 17 bases in between. This CDR3 is built from 16 residues. CDR3 residues: CASSWGARLANYGYTF. In nucleotides, the CDR3 is TGTGCCAGTAGCTGGGGGGCCAGGCTGGCTAACTATGGCTACACCTTC.

The J gene is TRBJ2-1, the V gene TRBV5-8, with D unclear. Trimming removed 1 base from V and 9 bases from J, with 14 bases in between. The V gene's germline CDR1 is SGHTS and CDR2 YDEGEE. This CDR3 contains 14 residues. The CDR3 coding sequence is TGTGCCAGCAGCTTGTTGATATCCGGTGCTGAGCAGTTCTTC. Its translation is CASSLLISGAEQFF.